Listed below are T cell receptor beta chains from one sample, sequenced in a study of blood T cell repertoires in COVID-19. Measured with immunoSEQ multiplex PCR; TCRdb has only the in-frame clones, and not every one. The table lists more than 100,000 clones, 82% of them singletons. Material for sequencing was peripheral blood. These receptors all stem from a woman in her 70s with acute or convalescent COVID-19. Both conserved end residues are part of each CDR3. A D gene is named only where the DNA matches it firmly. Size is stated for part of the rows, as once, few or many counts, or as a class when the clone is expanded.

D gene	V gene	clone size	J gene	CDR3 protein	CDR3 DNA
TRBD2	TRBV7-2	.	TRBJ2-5	CASSYRLALRETQYF	TGTGCCAGCAGCTACCGACTAGCCCTCCGAGAGACCCAGTACTTC
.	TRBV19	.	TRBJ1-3	CASSIRANSGNTIYF	TGTGCCAGTAGTATTCGCGCAAACTCTGGAAACACCATATATTTT
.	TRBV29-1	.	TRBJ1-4	CSATYRARNEKLFF	TGCAGCGCTACATACAGGGCCCGAAATGAAAAACTGTTTTTT
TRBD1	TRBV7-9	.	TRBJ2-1	CASSRGQGVYNEQFF	TGTGCCAGCAGCCGGGGACAGGGTGTCTACAATGAGCAGTTCTTC
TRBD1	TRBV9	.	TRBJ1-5	CASSATGGNQPQHF	TGTGCCAGCAGCGCAACAGGGGGCAATCAGCCCCAGCATTTT
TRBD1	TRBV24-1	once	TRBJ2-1	CATSDFARDDRGRYNEQFF	TGTGCCACCAGTGATTTCGCCCGAGATGACAGGGGGCGTTACAATGAGCAGTTCTTC
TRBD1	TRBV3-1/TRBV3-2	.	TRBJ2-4	CASSILSGTGERIQYF	TGTGCCAGCAGCATCCTGTCCGGGACAGGAGAACGCATTCAGTACTTC
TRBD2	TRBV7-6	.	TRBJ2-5	CASTSGLARAETQYF	TGTGCCAGCACCTCTGGACTAGCTAGGGCGGAGACCCAGTACTTC
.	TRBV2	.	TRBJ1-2	CASSGLGLYGYTF	TGTGCCAGCAGTGGATTGGGGCTTTATGGCTACACCTTC
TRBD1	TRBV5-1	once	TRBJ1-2	CASSLVWDREQGYTF	TGCGCCAGCAGCTTGGTATGGGACAGGGAACAAGGCTACACCTTC
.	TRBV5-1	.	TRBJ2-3	CASSHQGREADTQYF	TGCGCCAGCAGCCACCAGGGGAGGGAGGCAGATACGCAGTATTTT
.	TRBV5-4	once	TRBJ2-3	CASSFNTDTQYF	TGTGCCAGCAGCTTTAACACAGATACGCAGTATTTT
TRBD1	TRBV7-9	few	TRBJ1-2	CASSYGQGARSF	TGTGCCAGCAGCTATGGACAGGGGGCGCGTTCCTTC
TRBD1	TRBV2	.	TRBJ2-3	CASSEQGAFNTQYF	TGTGCCAGCAGTGAACAGGGGGCTTTTAATACGCAGTATTTT
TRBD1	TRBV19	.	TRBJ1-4	CASSISSGTGTTNEKLFF	TGTGCCAGTAGTATTTCTTCCGGGACAGGGACAACTAATGAAAAACTGTTTTTT
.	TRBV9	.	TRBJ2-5	CASSVDSGRGETQYF	TGTGCCAGCAGCGTTGATAGTGGAAGGGGGGAGACCCAGTACTTC
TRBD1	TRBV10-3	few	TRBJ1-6	CAISRDRDSPLHF	TGTGCCATCAGCCGGGACAGGGATTCACCCCTCCACTTT
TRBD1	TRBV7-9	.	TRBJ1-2	CASSLERGRDYGYTF	TGTGCCAGCAGCTTAGAAAGGGGGCGCGACTATGGCTACACCTTC
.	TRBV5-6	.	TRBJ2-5	CASSARLVTQYF	TGTGCCAGCAGCGCCCGACTAGTCACCCAGTACTTC
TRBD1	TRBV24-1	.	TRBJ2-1	CATSDYTGTGGRGQFF	TGTGCCACCAGTGATTACACCGGGACAGGGGGCCGAGGGCAGTTCTTC
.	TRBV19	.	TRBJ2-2	CASRQPGYTGELFF	TGTGCCAGTAGGCAGCCAGGGTACACCGGGGAGCTGTTTTTT
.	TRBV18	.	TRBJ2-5	CASSPPWPSETQYF	TGTGCCAGCTCACCACCGTGGCCTTCGGAGACCCAGTACTTC
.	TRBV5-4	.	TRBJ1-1	CARSLGGGGNTEAFF	TGTGCCCGCAGCTTGGGGGGCGGGGGCAACACTGAAGCTTTCTTT
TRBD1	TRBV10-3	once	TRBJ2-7	CAIRDRSSYEQYF	TGTGCCATCAGGGACAGGAGCTCCTACGAGCAGTACTTC
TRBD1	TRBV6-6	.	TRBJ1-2	CASSYSSTGTYGYTF	TGTGCCAGCAGTTACTCGTCGACAGGGACATATGGCTACACCTTC
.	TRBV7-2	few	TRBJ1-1	CASSLSYRATEAFF	TGTGCCAGCAGCTTATCCTACAGGGCCACTGAAGCTTTCTTT
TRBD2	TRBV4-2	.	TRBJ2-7	CASSRELAGGQYEQYF	TGTGCCAGCAGCCGAGAGCTAGCGGGGGGGCAATACGAGCAGTACTTC
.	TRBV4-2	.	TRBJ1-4	CASSQDRRAAATNEKLFF	TGTGCCAGCAGCCAAGATCGGCGGGCGGCTGCAACTAATGAAAAACTGTTTTTT
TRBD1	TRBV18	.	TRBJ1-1	CASSPGQSNMNTEAFF	TGTGCCAGCTCACCGGGACAGTCGAATATGAACACTGAAGCTTTCTTT
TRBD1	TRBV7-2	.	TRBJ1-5	CASSQGQGREPQHF	TGTGCCAGCAGTCAGGGACAGGGGAGGGAGCCCCAGCATTTT
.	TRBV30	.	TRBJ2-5	CAWGGAGFYQETQYF	TGTGCCTGGGGGGGGGCTGGCTTCTACCAAGAGACCCAGTACTTC
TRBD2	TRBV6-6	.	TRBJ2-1	CASSSSTSGRYNEQFF	TGTGCCAGCAGTTCCTCGACTAGCGGGAGATACAATGAGCAGTTCTTC
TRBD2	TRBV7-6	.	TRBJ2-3	CASSSPGLGTDTQYF	TGTGCCAGCAGCTCTCCGGGACTAGGCACAGATACGCAGTATTTT